This T cell receptor (beta chain) came from a study of cytomegalovirus exposure and HLA in healthy donors. Points from the study as a whole: The authors reported that TCR beta sequences could predict HLA-A and HLA-B alleles. These predictions were accurate for most subjects in the first cohort.

Comments on this clone: Its antigen is unknown.

Use of 60 Vbeta and 13 Jbeta primers characterized the PCR. The data were produced by immunoSEQ multiplex PCR, yet TCRdb's version contains in-frame clones alone and is incomplete. The sample yields more than 95,000 clones, roughly 78% seen once. CDR1 MGHRA and CDR2 YSYEKL come from the germline V gene. The CDR3 covers 14 residues. With V trimmed by 3 bases and J by 3 bases, 4 bases remained unmatched. Sequenced sample: PBMCs. The chain is built from TRBV4-1 and TRBJ2-5; 7 nucleotides line up with TRBD2. This receptor was taken from a man in his thirties or forties in good health and CMV-seropositive. CDR3 sequence (DNA): TGCGCCAGCAGCCAGGGAGGGACGGAAGAGACCCAGTACTTC. Protein product: CASSQGGTEETQYF.